This T cell receptor beta chain was retrieved from a study of CD8 T cells in ankylosing spondylitis. Findings and limits, study-wide: Prior literature has documented some motif variants in synovial fluid and blood from reactive arthritis. Disease-linked clones bore a CD8+ phenotype and were relatively rare in peripheral blood.

TCRdb re-called the 5' RACE reads through MiXCR, storing one row per CDR3 protein. Of tens of thousands of distinct CDR3 sequences in the sample, 7.4% were seen once. Comments on this clonotype: Its antigen is not identified.

This CDR3 contains 16 residues. Germline loops: CDR1 SGHRS, CDR2 YFSETQ. V shed 10 bases and J 1 base; nucleotides not matched to a gene: 16. Sequenced sample: blood, either unsorted or a sorted T cell fraction (not recorded which). The receptor's source is a female donor with ankylosing spondylitis or in good health (not recorded which). The genes are TRBV5-1 and TRBJ1-1, with 7 nucleotides matching TRBD1. The CDR3 loop is CAGSATGDVRNTEAFF. For the CDR3, the DNA is TGCGCCGGTAGCGCTACAGGGGATGTAAGGAACACTGAAGCTTTCTTT.